The 17 T cell receptor beta chains below were found in one sample sequenced in a study of cytomegalovirus exposure and HLA in healthy donors. The PCR ran on 60 Vbeta and 13 Jbeta primers. TCRdb's copy holds only in-frame clones and misses some; the assay was immunoSEQ multiplex PCR. The table shows tens of thousands of clones, with over 60% occurring only once. The sequencing input was PBMCs. Every receptor here comes from a middle-aged woman in good health and CMV-seropositive.

For this clone: A junction end diverges from the germline sequence, so it may reflect a read error. The rearrangement uses TRBV7-9 and TRBJ1-1; no clear D. The CDR3 runs 17 residues. Germline-derived CDR1 and CDR2 are SEHNR and FQNEAQ (reference sequence). The CDR3 DNA reads as TGTTCCAGCAGCTTAATAAGGGAGTTCCTGAGTAACACTGAAGCTTTCTTT. As protein: CSSSLIREFLSNTEAFF.

CDR3 coding DNA: TGCGCCAGCAGCCAGTCGTGGCCTAATGAGCAGTTCTTC. Amino acids: CASSQSWPNEQFF. The chain links TRBV4-3 to TRBJ2-1; no clear D gene. Germline V CDR1 and CDR2: LGHNA, YSLEER. The germline V and J ends were trimmed by 3 bases and 7 bases, with 10 bases remaining between them. This CDR3 has 13 residues.

This clone was seen a single time. This chain joins TRBV9 and TRBJ2-2; 14 positions agree with TRBD2. Germline CDR1 and CDR2: SGDLS and YYNGEE. This CDR3 spans 16 amino acids. V dropped 0 bases and J dropped 7; count of bases not matched to a gene: 2. CDR3 nucleotide sequence: TGTGCCAGCAGCGTAGGAGGGACTAGCGGGAGCGGGGAGCTGTTTTTT. Translated: CASSVGGTSGSGELFF.

This clone was seen only once. The chain uses TRBV18 and TRBJ1-2; D possibly corresponds to TRBD1 (6 bases). V gave up 7 bases and J gave up 2 bases, with 17 bases separating them. CDR3 length: 15 amino acids. The germline CDR1 and CDR2 sequences are KGHSH and LQKENI. CDR3 DNA sequence: TGTGCCAGCTTGCCTTACAGGGAATCCAACTATGGCTACACCTTC. This encodes CASLPYRESNYGYTF.

CDR3 DNA sequence: TGTGCCAGCAGCTTAGGTCTAGCGGGAGGCCCGGAGACCGGGGAGCTGTTTTTT. It is translated as CASSLGLAGGPETGELFF. This chain uses TRBV11-3 with TRBJ2-2; 11 nucleotides agree with TRBD2. After removal of 1 base from V and 5 bases from J, the junction contained 9 bases not matched to a gene. This CDR3 is built from 18 residues. Per germline, CDR1 SGHNT and CDR2 YENEEA.

This clone was detected only once. The chain recombines TRBV19 with TRBJ1-5; TRBD1 aligns across 10 bases. Germline loops: CDR1 LNHDA, CDR2 SQIVND (reference sequence). The V gene end was trimmed by 3 bases and the J gene end by 5 bases; junction bases not matched to a gene: 4. This CDR3 comprises 15 residues. CDR3 nucleotide sequence: TGTGCCAGTAGTATCGCCGGGACAGGGGATCAGCCCCAGCATTTT. Encoded protein: CASSIAGTGDQPQHF.

With respect to this clone: At one end, the junction sequence differs from germline, possibly due to a read error. This chain connects TRBV5-1 to TRBJ1-1; 10 positions agree with TRBD1. This CDR3 spans 13 amino acids. The germline CDR1 and CDR2 sequences are SGHRS and YFSETQ. In nucleotides, the CDR3 is TGTGCCAGCAGCAGGGACAGGGGCACTGAAGCTTTCTTT. Encoded protein: CASSRDRGTEAFF.

This clone was seen only a few times. V is TRBV5-6 and J is TRBJ1-2, with no clear D. The germline CDR1 and CDR2 sequences are SGHDT and YYEEEE. V was trimmed by 0 bases and J by 5 bases, leaving 5 bases between them. The CDR3 has 12 amino acids. CDR3 sequence (DNA): TGTGCCAGCAGCTTGGCACATTATGGCTACACCTTC. It translates to CASSLAHYGYTF.

The chain joins TRBV5-8 to TRBJ2-3, with D perhaps matching TRBD1 (6 bases). The CDR3 covers 16 residues. The ends were cut back, 1 base at V and 4 bases at J, with 16 bases in the middle. Germline V gives CDR1 SGHTS, CDR2 YDEGEE. The CDR3 spells CASSLYRESTADTQYF. The CDR3 DNA reads TGTGCCAGCAGCTTGTACAGGGAAAGCACGGCAGATACGCAGTATTTT.

The rearrangement links TRBV11-2 to TRBJ1-4; TRBD1 agrees at 8 bases. Trimming at V came to 5 bases and at J to 7 bases, leaving 9 bases not matched to a gene. CDR1 and CDR2 (germline): SGHAT, FQNNGV. This CDR3 contains 15 residues. CDR3 in DNA: TGTGCCAGCAGCCCCCGGGGCAGGGGGCCTGAAAAACTGTTTTTT. Amino acids: CASSPRGRGPEKLFF.

V is TRBV18 and J is TRBJ2-5; no firm D call. The last part of the DNA fits TRBJ2-7 better; the J call may be wrong. The CDR3 sequence is 13 residues long. Germline V gene data show CDR1 as KGHSH and CDR2 as LQKENI. The DNA of the CDR3 is TGTGCCAGCTCACCGGCGCGGATCTACGAGCAGTACTTC. It encodes CASSPARIYEQYF.

J is TRBJ1-6 and V is TRBV30, with 7 nucleotides matching TRBD1. Trimming at V came to 3 bases and at J to 9 bases, leaving 8 bases not matched to a gene. Germline V lookup: CDR1 GTSNPN, CDR2 SVGIG (reference sequence). The CDR3 runs to 14 residues. The CDR3 loop reads CAWREGQWTSPLHF. CDR3 in DNA: TGTGCCTGGAGGGAGGGACAGTGGACTTCACCCCTCCACTTT.

V usage is TRBV28 and J usage is TRBJ1-4; TRBD1 matches at 7 bases. CDR1 is MDHEN, CDR2 SYDVKM, per germline. V trimming: 7 bases; J trimming: 5 bases; junction bases outside the gene matches: 10. This CDR3 is 15 amino acids long. The CDR3 is CASMPAQDRNEKLFF. The CDR3 coding sequence is TGTGCCAGCATGCCCGCACAGGACAGGAATGAAAAACTGTTTTTT. The full variable domain, rest sourced from reference TRBV28 and TRBJ1-4, is DVKVTQSSRYLVKRTGEKVFLECVQDMDHENMFWYRQDPGLGLRLIYFSYDVKMKEKGDIPEGYSVSREKKERFSLILESASTNQTSMYLCASMPAQDRNEKLFFGSGTQLSVL.

The chain carries TRBV19 and TRBJ1-2; 9 bases map to TRBD1. The CDR3 covers 15 residues. The V gene end was trimmed by 5 bases and the J gene end by 2 bases; junction bases not matched to a gene: 6. The germline V gene encodes CDR1 LNHDA and CDR2 SQIVND (reference sequence). The chain's CDR3 is CASSLTGTGNYGYTF. Written as DNA, the CDR3 is TGTGCCAGTAGTCTCACCGGGACAGGGAACTATGGCTACACCTTC.

The chain carries TRBV19 and TRBJ2-1, with 9 nucleotides matching TRBD1. Losses at the gene ends were 6 bases for V and 7 bases for J; bases not matched to a gene: 7. Per the germline V gene, CDR1 is LNHDA and CDR2 is SQIVND (reference sequence). This CDR3 region has 14 residues. CDR3 sequence: CASRVQGALNEQFF. The CDR3 region has the DNA TGTGCCAGTAGAGTACAGGGGGCGCTAAATGAGCAGTTCTTC.

This rearrangement joins TRBV5-4 to TRBJ2-7, with 7 bases that match TRBD1. With V trimmed by 4 bases and J by 2 bases, 18 bases remained unmatched. Germline CDR1 SGHNT, CDR2 YYREEE (reference sequence). The CDR3 extends over 18 amino acids. The CDR3 loop is CASSPRTGTDFPPYEQYF. DNA of the CDR3: TGTGCCAGCAGCCCCAGGACAGGAACGGATTTTCCCCCCTACGAGCAGTACTTC.

V is TRBV30 and J is TRBJ1-2; D gene unclear. This CDR3 has 11 residues. The germline V and J ends were trimmed by 0 bases and 5 bases, with 4 bases remaining between them. Looked up from germline, CDR1 is GTSNPN and CDR2 is SVGIG (reference sequence). Here the CDR3 reads CAWSVQYGYTF. For the CDR3, the DNA is TGTGCCTGGAGTGTACAATATGGCTACACCTTC.